This TCR beta chain was recovered during a study of T-cell reconstitution after alpha-beta-depleted transplantation in children. Study-wide results and caveats: By one year post-transplant, T-cell counts and diversity largely arose from T cells that were newly produced. Reportedly, alpha-beta T cells present about two months post-transplant originated from several hundred expanded clones of graft origin. Surviving recipient T cells and intrathymic progenitors accounted for some patients' high TCRbeta diversity at day 60.

This clonotype was recorded a few times. What it binds is unknown. The CDR3 is 15 amino acids. In germline, CDR1 is SGHRS, CDR2 YFSETQ. The ends were cut back, 1 base at V and 2 bases at J, with 10 bases in the middle. Preparation of the TCRbeta library used unique molecular identifiers. TCRdb recomputed calls from the PCR reads with MiXCR, one row per CDR3 protein. This sample carries about 240,000 distinct CDR3 sequences, roughly 26% of them seen once, and the ten largest clones take less than 3.5%. This clonotype was obtained from a girl aged 2 to 10 with Fanconi anemia, due to receive a stem cell transplant. This rearrangement joins TRBV5-1 to TRBJ2-1, with D uncertain. The sample consisted of PBMCs, taken before TCRalphabeta/CD19-depleted stem cell transplant. The CDR3: CASSLLGPTYNEQFF. The CDR3 nucleotides are TGCGCCAGCAGCTTGCTGGGCCCCACCTACAATGAGCAGTTCTTC. The variable domain in full, completed from reference TRBV5-1 and TRBJ2-1, reads KAGVTQTPRYLIKTRGQQVTLSCSPISGHRSVSWYQQTPGQGLQFLFEYFSETQRNKGNFPGRFSGRQFSNSRSEMNVSTLELGDSALYLCASSLLGPTYNEQFFGPGTRLTVL.